One sample yielded the 22 T cell receptor beta chains listed below, sequenced in a study of shared clonotypes between healthy human individuals (dated by TCRdb to 2019 to 2021). To prepare the library, the immunoSEQ multiplex PCR assay was applied. TCRdb's version of the immuneACCESS table is confined to in-frame rearrangements and falls short of the full clone set. An unresolved V gene accounts for under half of the shortfall where checked; the remainder is of unknown origin. For this sample there are 950,000 to 1,100,000 clones; around 74% appear just once. About 1.5% of the sample rests with the top ten. Sequenced sample: memory CD4+ T cells sorted from blood. Read against the paper, the sample's cell subset or site label means: CD45RA-negative fraction. All receptors come from a man aged 18 to 30 in good health.

V gene TRBV2 combines with J gene TRBJ2-5, with D perhaps TRBD1 or TRBD2 (5 bases each). The CDR3 covers 12 residues. The germline CDR1 and CDR2 sequences are SNHLY and FYNNEI. Trimming left V 6 bases short and J 5 bases short, with 10 bases between. The CDR3 DNA sequence: TGTGCCAGCAGACCGGGGCCGGAGACCCAGTACTTC. Protein: CASRPGPETQYF.

This clone was counted between two and nine times. The V call is TRBV7-3, the J call TRBJ1-1; D is unclear. Germline loops: CDR1 SGHTA, CDR2 FQGTGA. This CDR3 has 13 residues. Deletions cut 3 bases from V and 3 bases from J, with 8 bases between. The CDR3 nucleotides are TGTGCCAGCAGCTTGCAGTCGGACACTGAAGCTTTCTTT. Amino acid sequence: CASSLQSDTEAFF.

This clone appeared once. The rearrangement links TRBV5-1 to TRBJ1-6, with D uncertain. The germline gives CDR1 SGHRS, CDR2 YFSETQ. Trimming shortened V by 0 bases and J by 7 bases, and 11 bases separated the two germline ends. The CDR3 loop spans 15 amino acids. Here the CDR3 DNA reads TGCGCCAGCAGCTTGGAACGGGTATCGAATTCACCCCTCCACTTT. As protein: CASSLERVSNSPLHF. The whole variable domain, filled in from reference TRBV5-1 and TRBJ1-6, reads KAGVTQTPRYLIKTRGQQVTLSCSPISGHRSVSWYQQTPGQGLQFLFEYFSETQRNKGNFPGRFSGRQFSNSRSEMNVSTLELGDSALYLCASSLERVSNSPLHFGNGTRLTVT.

The chain employs TRBV6-5 and TRBJ2-1; 9 bases agree with TRBD2. The CDR3 contains 16 residues. Germline-derived CDR1 and CDR2 are MNHEY and SVGAGI. V shed 2 bases and J 2 bases; nucleotides not matched to a gene: 4. The CDR3 coding sequence is TGTGCCAGCAGTTACGCGCTAGCGGGAACCTACAATGAGCAGTTCTTC. Translated, it gives CASSYALAGTYNEQFF.

This clone was picked up a small number of times. V and J are TRBV27 and TRBJ2-1; no clear D. The germline gives CDR1 MNHEY, CDR2 SMNVEV (reference sequence). Trimming left V 5 bases short and J 2 bases short, with 22 bases between. The CDR3 is 18 residues long. The CDR3 coding sequence is TGTGCCAGCAGTCTAGGAGCAGGTCTAACCCCAACCTACAATGAGCAGTTCTTC. Its translation is CASSLGAGLTPTYNEQFF.

The gene calls are TRBV27 and TRBJ2-7; 12 nucleotides line up with TRBD2. The CDR3 spans 17 residues. Unmatched junction bases numbered 7, after V lost 4 bases and J lost 0 bases. The germline V gene encodes CDR1 MNHEY and CDR2 SMNVEV (reference sequence). The CDR3 nucleotides are TGTGCCAGCAGTTCCCGGACTAGCGGGGCGTACTCCTACGAGCAGTACTTC. It translates to CASSSRTSGAYSYEQYF.

The chain links TRBV6-6 to TRBJ1-2; the D is unclear. The germline CDR1 and CDR2 sequences are MNHNY and SVGAGI (reference sequence). V shed 5 bases and J shed 4 bases, with 8 bases lying between them. The CDR3 spans 12 residues. The CDR3 protein is CASSTYSYGYTF. CDR3 sequence (DNA): TGTGCCAGCAGTACTTACAGCTATGGCTACACCTTC.

This clone was seen repeatedly, ten times or more. V gene TRBV5-6 combines with J gene TRBJ1-1, with unresolved D. Germline V gene sequence: CDR1 SGHDT, CDR2 YYEEEE. V lost 4 bases, J lost 2 bases, and 21 bases lay in between. The CDR3 extends over 17 amino acids. The chain's CDR3 is CASSATSKPQRNTEAFF. The CDR3 DNA is TGTGCCAGCAGCGCCACTAGTAAACCGCAGAGAAACACTGAAGCTTTCTTT.

The chain has TRBV7-6 and TRBJ2-2; a possible D gene is TRBD2 (6 bases). Between the trimmed V and J ends, which lost 5 bases and 1 base, there was a span of 14 bases. The CDR3 has 16 amino acids. CDR1 and CDR2 (germline): SGHVS, FNYEAQ. In DNA form, the CDR3 reads TGTGCCAGCAGCCCAGAGTGGACTAAGAACACCGGGGAGCTGTTTTTT. It encodes CASSPEWTKNTGELFF.

The J gene is TRBJ2-6, the V gene TRBV5-5; D tentatively fits TRBD1 or TRBD2 (6 bases each). Germline V lookup: CDR1 SGHKS, CDR2 YYEKEE (reference sequence). V was clipped by 0 bases and J by 2 bases, with 9 bases between them. This CDR3 is 16 amino acids long. CDR3 DNA: TGTGCCAGCAGCTTGGCGGGGGCCCCTGGGGCCAACGTCCTGACTTTC. Its translation: CASSLAGAPGANVLTF.

V and J are TRBV18 and TRBJ1-3; TRBD1 might be the D (5 bases). V lost 0 bases to trimming and J lost 5 bases, with 11 bases between them. The CDR3 consists of 15 residues. Germline V lookup: CDR1 KGHSH, CDR2 LQKENI. CDR3 bases: TGTGCCAGCTCACCACCTTCAGGGATGAGAAACACCATATATTTT. This translates into CASSPPSGMRNTIYF.

V gene TRBV30 combines with J gene TRBJ2-7, with TRBD2 as a possible D gene (5 bases). The CDR3 contains 15 residues. V dropped 2 bases and J dropped 2 bases, with 16 bases sitting between them. CDR1 is GTSNPN and CDR2 is SVGIG in the germline V gene (reference sequence). The CDR3 sequence: CAWSYSALGAYEQYF. In DNA form, the CDR3 reads TGTGCCTGGAGTTATTCCGCCCTCGGGGCCTACGAGCAGTACTTC.

This clone was counted only a few times. The J gene is TRBJ1-1, the V gene TRBV2; D uncertain. The CDR3 totals 12 residues. The germline V gene encodes CDR1 SNHLY and CDR2 FYNNEI. V lost 6 bases and J lost 1, with 6 bases in between. CDR3 region: CASRMGNTEAFF. The CDR3 DNA is TGTGCCAGCAGAATGGGGAACACTGAAGCTTTCTTT. The variable domain in full, with the rest retrieved from reference TRBV2 and TRBJ1-1, is EPEVTQTPSHQVTQMGQEVILRCVPISNHLYFYWYRQILGQKVEFLVSFYNNEISEKSEIFDDQFSVERPDGSNFTLKIRSTKLEDSAMYFCASRMGNTEAFFGQGTRLTVV.

This chain joins TRBV4-1 and TRBJ2-7; either TRBD1 or TRBD2 may fit D (5 bases each). CDR1 is MGHRA and CDR2 is YSYEKL in the germline V gene. This CDR3 spans 17 amino acids. Trimming removed 4 bases from V and 4 bases from J, with 23 bases in between. The CDR3 bases are TGCGCCAGCAGCCCATCGACGGGGCTCCACTCACCTTACGAGCAGTACTTC. This gives the protein CASSPSTGLHSPYEQYF.

The chain carries TRBV30 and TRBJ2-1; 7 bases line up with TRBD1. Germline V lookup: CDR1 GTSNPN, CDR2 SVGIG (reference sequence). The CDR3 contains 14 residues. The V segment lost 3 bases and the J segment 4 bases; nucleotides outside the gene matches: 6. CDR3 DNA: TGTGCCTGGAGCTCGGGACAGATTTACAATGAGCAGTTCTTC. Amino acids: CAWSSGQIYNEQFF.

Points on this clone: Other DNA sequences in the same sample also yield this CDR3. This sequence joins TRBV7-3 and TRBJ2-6; a possible D gene is TRBD1 (6 bases). This CDR3 comprises 18 residues. CDR1 is SGHTA, CDR2 FQGTGA, per germline. The germline V and J ends were trimmed by 0 bases and 0 bases, with 12 bases remaining between them. The CDR3 loop is CASSLTGAAPSGANVLTF. CDR3 in DNA: TGTGCCAGCAGCTTAACGGGGGCGGCCCCCTCTGGGGCCAACGTCCTGACTTTC.

The chain is built from TRBV19 and TRBJ1-4, with TRBD1 matching over 10 bases. Germline CDR1 LNHDA, CDR2 SQIVND (reference sequence). With 5 bases clipped from V and 2 bases from J, the junction kept 5 bases outside the gene matches. This CDR3 comprises 16 residues. CDR3 nucleotides: TGTGCCAGTAGTGAGACAGGGGGCTCTACTAATGAAAAACTGTTTTTT. Its translation: CASSETGGSTNEKLFF.

In its sample, this clone was seen once. This sequence joins TRBV5-1 and TRBJ2-4; no clear D gene. The CDR3 totals 13 residues. V lost 3 bases and J lost 9, with 13 bases in between. Germline V CDR1 and CDR2: SGHRS, YFSETQ. The CDR3 nucleotides are TGCGCCAGCAGCTCGACCGGACCGGGCATTCAGTACTTC. Its protein product is CASSSTGPGIQYF.

The V and J genes are TRBV19 and TRBJ1-3, with a weak D call TRBD1 (6 bases). The CDR3 length is 15 residues. V shed 9 bases and J shed 0 bases, with 15 bases lying between them. The germline V gene has CDR1 LNHDA and CDR2 SQIVND (reference sequence). The CDR3 spells CASAIGGSSGNTIYF. DNA of the CDR3: TGTGCCAGCGCTATAGGGGGTTCCTCTGGAAACACCATATATTTT.

The gene calls are TRBV18 and TRBJ2-2; D remains unclear. The CDR3 is made up of 12 amino acids. From germline, CDR1 is KGHSH and CDR2 LQKENI. Trimming took 7 bases from V and 8 from J, leaving 11 bases between them. The DNA of the CDR3 is TGTGCCAGCTTCACCGCAGGAGGGGAGCTGTTTTTT. It is translated as CASFTAGGELFF. The whole variable domain, remainder taken from reference TRBV18 and TRBJ2-2, is NAGVMQNPRHLVRRRGQEARLRCSPMKGHSHVYWYRQLPEEGLKFMVYLQKENIIDESGMPKERFSAEFPKEGPSILRIQQVVRGDSAAYFCASFTAGGELFFGEGSRLTVL.

The rearrangement uses TRBV5-1 and TRBJ2-5; D is undetermined. The CDR3 totals 15 residues. Looked up from germline, CDR1 is SGHRS and CDR2 is YFSETQ. V was shortened by 4 bases and J by 0 bases, with 13 bases between the two germline ends. In nucleotides, the CDR3 is TGCGCCAGCAGCCCGATCTCAGGAAACCAAGAGACCCAGTACTTC. It yields the protein CASSPISGNQETQYF.

The chain couples TRBV10-2 to TRBJ1-3; D is unclear. In germline, CDR1 is WSHSY, CDR2 SAAADI. This CDR3 contains 15 residues. Trimming took 5 bases from V and 0 from J, leaving 11 bases between them. CDR3 residues: CASSPFGTSGNTIYF. In DNA, the CDR3 is TGCGCCAGCAGTCCTTTTGGTACCTCTGGAAACACCATATATTTT.